This record looks at one T cell receptor (beta chain) sequence and its context. Its specificity is not known. Trimming left V 0 bases short and J 2 bases short, with 18 bases between. This CDR3 region has 17 residues. CDR1 and CDR2 (germline): SGHKS, YYEKEE (reference sequence). Starting material for RNA and DNA co-extraction consisted of about 17-34 mg of unsorted bulk tissue. This record comes from a study of tumor-infiltrating lymphocytes in primary liver carcinoma. Synthesis of TCR beta cDNA was carried out from 500 ng total RNA with a constant-region primer. Three nested multiplex PCR rounds, a slightly modified ARM-PCR method, built the TCR beta libraries. Use of TRBV1-TRBV30 forward primers with a C-beta reverse primer characterized the first two PCR rounds, which lasted about 10 cycles each. Each CDR3 protein is one row after TCRdb ran MiXCR on the multiplex PCR reads. The sample carries more than 55,000 distinct CDR3 sequences, 71% recorded once.

Findings of the study overall: Tumor top-250-clone fractions significantly exceeded those of blood (p = 0.039).

V is TRBV5-5 and J is TRBJ2-7; D not resolved. The sample taken for sequencing was liver tumor tissue from sampling region 2. Subset noted: tumor region T2, inferior pole. The TCR comes from a man aged 35-49 years with primary liver carcinoma and hepatitis B virus infection. The CDR3 nucleotides are TGTGCCAGCAGCTTGGAGCAACACTTGATTCTGCCCTACGAGCAGTACTTC. This encodes CASSLEQHLILPYEQYF.